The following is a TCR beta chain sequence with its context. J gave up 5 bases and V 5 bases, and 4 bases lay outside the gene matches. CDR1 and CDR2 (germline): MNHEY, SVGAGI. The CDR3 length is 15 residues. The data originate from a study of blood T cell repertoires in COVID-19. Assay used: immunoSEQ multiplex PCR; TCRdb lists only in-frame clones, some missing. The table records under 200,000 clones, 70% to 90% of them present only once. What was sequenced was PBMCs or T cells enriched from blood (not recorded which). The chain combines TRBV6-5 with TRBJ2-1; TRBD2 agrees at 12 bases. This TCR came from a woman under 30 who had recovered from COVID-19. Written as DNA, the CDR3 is TGTGCCAGCAGTCCCGGACTAGCGGGAAACAATGAGCAGTTCTTC. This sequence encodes CASSPGLAGNNEQFF.